Listed below are T cell receptor beta chains from one sample, sequenced in a study of T cells expressing NK-cell markers. TCRdb reprocessed the 5' RACE reads, with one entry per CDR3 protein and no DNA. This sample's table has roughly 420,000 distinct CDR3 sequences. The sample consisted of blood T cells: a sorted CD56 or NKG2C T cell subset, CD4+ or CD8+ T cells, or bulk PBMC T cells (not recorded which). The receptors come from a woman aged 18-70 years in good health. Each CDR3 is given with its conserved first and last residue. Each record gives: V gene, J gene, CDR3 protein.

TRBV14	TRBJ2-1	CASSLIAGEVEQFF
TRBV5-1	TRBJ2-6	CASSLVQDSSGANVLTF
TRBV7-2	TRBJ2-1	CASSVSYNEQFF
TRBV25-1	TRBJ1-2	CASRLTGGNGYTF
TRBV6-5	TRBJ2-3	CASSYHRPSGSDTQYF
TRBV20-1	TRBJ2-7	CSANGGRSYEQYF
TRBV6-1	TRBJ2-2	CASRPPGTSFGELFF
TRBV5-1	TRBJ1-2	CASSWTGESGYTF
TRBV6-5	TRBJ1-1	CASSYSMGDPGTEAFF
TRBV6-2/TRBV6-3	TRBJ2-2	CASSYQGAGELFF
TRBV5-1	TRBJ2-3	CASSLGTYSTDTQYF
TRBV20-1	TRBJ2-7	CSARDDPYEQYF
TRBV5-4	TRBJ1-1	CASSLDTGLMNTEAFF
TRBV9	TRBJ1-1	CASSGTAVNTEAFF
TRBV7-9	TRBJ1-3	CASSLMGFTGNTIYF
TRBV5-1	TRBJ2-5	CASSPDPLRTSGVQETQYF